This T cell receptor (beta chain) was found in a study of shared clonotypes between healthy human individuals (dated by TCRdb to the early 2020s). About the study as a whole: Three men and two women, aged 18 to 49 years, made up the cohort. For each donor, CD4 naive and CD4 memory were each run on three plates, CD8 naive on two plates, and CD8 memory on one plate. The study deeply sequenced blood TCR repertoires of 5 or 6 healthy adults to estimate repertoire size and the extent of clonotype sharing between individuals. To increase sequencing depth and limit assay-specific biases, different laboratories used diverse techniques to prepare libraries and sequence TCR repertoires. Per donor, leukapheresis produced somewhere between about 0.8 and 9 billion PBMCs. Results and caveats for the whole study, not just this receptor: Pairwise subsampling indicated that sequencing depth was expected to affect the degree of clonotype sharing among donors. Because the study included a small number of donors, the genetic and exposure-history diversity represented was limited. Only blood was sampled, and tissue TCR repertoires likely differ from those in blood. Larger estimated clonotype richness was generally found for naive subsets than for memory subsets. Approximately 5% of naive CD4, 3.5% of naive CD8, approximately 2% of memory CD4, and 0.35% to 0.4% of memory CD8 clonotypes were shared across several donors. Incomplete sequencing was indicated by rarefaction of sorted-subset datasets, despite the large sequencing depth. Higher generation probabilities were observed for clonotypes shared by all four sorted-subset donors than for non-shared clonotypes.

Donors were healthy HIV-negative adults with no recently reported acute infections or vaccinations. Every donor was a Caucasian adult living in Nashville, Tennessee, USA. CD4+ T cells were enriched by magnetic negative selection; naive cells were then positively selected on CD45RA, and the negative fraction formed the memory subset. Blood was obtained by leukapheresis, after which PBMCs were separated by Ficoll-Histopaque density gradient centrifugation and cryopreserved in liquid nitrogen vapor phase. Purity and quantity of every magnetically sorted T cell population were checked by analytical flow cytometry. Genomic DNA was isolated from each sorted fraction and quantified by UV absorbance on a Nanodrop 2000c. Using the deep immunoSEQ assay, multiplex PCR amplified TCR CDR3 regions from genomic DNA. Extracted genomic DNA from each cell subset was distributed evenly across all wells of several immunoSEQ 96-well plates, and each plate was treated as a replicate. For sorted subsets, approximately 0.2 ug of genomic DNA, equivalent to 25,000 to 35,000 T cell genomes, went into each replicate PCR. The purified libraries were quantified using a Qubit 3.0 fluorometer, sized with a Bioanalyzer 2100, and then quantified again using the KAPA Library Quantification kit. A separate single-read 150-cycle Illumina NextSeq 550 flow cell was used to sequence each immunoSEQ 96-well plate. As for how the authors treated the data: Because only junctional sequences without quality scores were contained in the immunoSEQ output, filtering matching that applied to full-length reads could not be performed. Sequences were annotated with PyIR, a Python wrapper for IgBLAST v1.9, using IMGT germline references to assign V/J genes and CDR3. Reads were filtered out if the reads had weak V/J assignments (E-value above 1e-6), no CDR3, stop codons, out-of-frame junctions, or ambiguous translated residues. V3J clonotypes were defined as sequences sharing the same inferred V gene, J gene, and CDR3 amino acid sequence. To compute the percentage overlap between repertoires, the number of shared unique clonotypes was divided by the size of the smaller repertoire. Three approaches were used to assess repertoire richness: RTK rarefaction, the Chao1 estimator, and Recon v2.1 estimates of unobserved clonotypes. OLGA was used to compute generation probabilities for all TCRbeta clonotypes that the gDNA method yielded from a handful of donors. The immuneACCESS repertoire file appears here via TCRdb, limited to in-frame rearrangements. These files lack a portion of the clones; in checked studies, under half of the deficit traces to unresolved V genes, and the cause of the others is not known. V, J and clone size are taken as reported in that table, and D and trimming were inferred from the DNA itself. This sample is represented by a few million clones; just over 90% of them were singletons. The top ten constitute 0.35% to 0.5% of the sample.

In its sample, this clone was seen once. Its specific antigen is unknown. No much larger clone exists at a distance of one base, and base qualities are not known. CDR1 SGHTA and CDR2 FQGTGA are derived from the germline V gene. Including the terminal cysteine and phenylalanine, the CDR3 comprises 14 residues. Only CDR3 DNA is held: 42 bases, read in frame from base 1. V loses 2 bases of germline sequence and J loses 4 bases, and the interval between the two ends is 11 bases. The V and J genes are TRBV7-3 and TRBJ1-1, with a tentative D gene TRBD1 over 5 matching bases. Sample: naive CD4+ T cells from PBMCs. The sample's cell subset or site label, decoded: CD45RA+ positively selected. This sequence was found in a man between 18 and 35 years old in good health. Some clones in this sample may be carry-over from other donors' samples. CDR3 reads: CASSLYQGTTEAFF. At the DNA level, the sequence is TGTGCCAGCAGCTTATATCAGGGTACCACTGAAGCTTTCTTT.